This TCR beta chain was profiled in a study of T-cell memory formation after mild COVID-19 (dated by TCRdb to about 2021). A note on the overall study: Most TCR sequence clusters were specific to one of the two donors. In a couple of donors, T-cell clones that expanded and contracted after mild COVID-19 were tracked by sequencing TCRalpha and TCRbeta repertoires over time. Two young, previously healthy adult volunteers, one female and one male, were included in the cohort. General study outcomes and caveats: From day 15 to 85, contracting clones showed balanced CD4/CD8 phenotypes, whereas a second wave of clones that expanded from day 15 to 37 leaned towards CD4+. The study included only a couple of mild cases, and larger cohorts that include severe cases with pre-infection samples were judged to be necessary. Contracting CD4+ clones turned up mainly in the CM and EM memory subsets, whereas EMRA was where CD8+ clones were enriched. Some responding clones were found in pre-infection memory, which suggests that pre-existing cross-reactive memory T cells took part in the SARS-CoV-2 response. SARS-CoV-2 specificity of the second-wave clones peaking on day 37 was not confirmed.

As to this clonotype: Its antigen specificity is not known. The record has no base qualities; no much larger clone is one base away.

Ficoll-Paque density gradient centrifugation was the method used to isolate PBMCs. The germline V gene specifies MNHNS as CDR1 and SASEGT as CDR2. CDR3 length: 15 amino acids, cysteine to phenylalanine. Only the CDR3 DNA stays, 45 bases, in frame from base 1. Germline trimming amounts to 2 bases on V and 0 bases on J, with 3 as the count of junction bases outside the gene matches. Sequencing was performed on an Illumina NovaSeq 6000. TCRalpha and TCRbeta cDNA libraries were constructed by 5'RACE with constant-segment primers, with sample barcodes and unique molecular identifiers being introduced. RNA was extracted from every sample with Trizol reagent. The libraries were amplified in two PCR steps, and the second step added a second sample barcode and Illumina TruSeq adapters. The libraries were sequenced on an Illumina NovaSeq using 2 x 150 bp paired-end reads. The paper's data handling went like this. With migec v1.2.7, reads were demultiplexed and then collapsed into UMI-guided consensus sequences. With mixcr v2.1.11, UMI consensuses were aligned to TRA and TRB V and J templates and assembled into clonotypes. A clonotype was counted as expanded or contracted only if both edgeR and NoisET called the change significant, with noise models trained on biological replicates. For edgeR calls, a false discovery rate-adjusted p below 0.01 and a log2 fold-change threshold of 1 were applied. As an exploratory analysis of dynamics, max-normalized trajectories of the 1000 most abundant clonotypes were examined by PCA with hierarchical clustering. Each responding clone was given a CD4 or CD8 phenotype based on the CD4+ and CD8+ repertoires, which had been sequenced separately. TCRdb took the public reads, trimmed them with fastp at Q25, ran MiXCR for clone calling and kept in-frame beta chains. Rows with one shared CDR3 protein collapse into an entry with the most common genes and DNA. These V and J calls are TCRdb output, not the study's own analysis. The table for this sample lists hundreds of thousands of distinct CDR3 sequences; roughly 20% of them were counted only once. The ten largest clones capture approximately 12% of the sample.

The TCR originated in an adult woman who had mild COVID-19 (a few samples of this study predate the infection). The sample titles of this study are shuffled in the database, so cell type and time point are left out; the donor was told from shared clones. The sequencing sample was made of PBMCs or a T cell subset sorted from them (not recorded which). The rearranged segments are TRBV6-1 and TRBJ2-7; 8 central bases correspond to TRBD1. Here the CDR3 is given as CASSEPGGSSYEQYF. The nucleotide sequence reads TGTGCCAGCAGTGAACCAGGGGGCAGCTCCTACGAGCAGTACTTC.